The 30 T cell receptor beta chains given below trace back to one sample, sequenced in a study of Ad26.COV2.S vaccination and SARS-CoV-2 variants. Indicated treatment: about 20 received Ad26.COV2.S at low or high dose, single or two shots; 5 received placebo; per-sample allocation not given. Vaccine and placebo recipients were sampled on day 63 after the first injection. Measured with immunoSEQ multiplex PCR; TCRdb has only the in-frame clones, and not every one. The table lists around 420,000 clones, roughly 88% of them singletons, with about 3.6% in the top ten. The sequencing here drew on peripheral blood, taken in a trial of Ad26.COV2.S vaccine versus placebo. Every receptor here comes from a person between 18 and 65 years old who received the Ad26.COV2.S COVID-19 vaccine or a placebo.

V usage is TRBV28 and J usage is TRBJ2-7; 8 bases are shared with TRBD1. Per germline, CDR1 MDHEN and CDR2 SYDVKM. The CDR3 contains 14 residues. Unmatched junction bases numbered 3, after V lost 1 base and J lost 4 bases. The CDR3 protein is CASSLLQGEYEQYF. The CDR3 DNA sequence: TGTGCCAGCAGTTTATTACAGGGGGAGTACGAGCAGTACTTC.

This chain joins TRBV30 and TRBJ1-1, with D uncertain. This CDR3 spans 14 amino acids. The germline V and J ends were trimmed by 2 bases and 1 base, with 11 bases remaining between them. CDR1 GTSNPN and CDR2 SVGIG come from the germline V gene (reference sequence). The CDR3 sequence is CAWSPGLENTEAFF. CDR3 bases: TGTGCCTGGAGTCCAGGACTGGAGAACACTGAAGCTTTCTTT.

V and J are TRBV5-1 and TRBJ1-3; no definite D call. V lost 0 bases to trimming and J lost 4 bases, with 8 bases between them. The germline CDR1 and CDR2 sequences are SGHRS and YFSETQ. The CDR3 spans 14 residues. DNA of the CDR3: TGCGCCAGCAGCTTGGTGGCCGGGGGAAACACCATATATTTT. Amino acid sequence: CASSLVAGGNTIYF.

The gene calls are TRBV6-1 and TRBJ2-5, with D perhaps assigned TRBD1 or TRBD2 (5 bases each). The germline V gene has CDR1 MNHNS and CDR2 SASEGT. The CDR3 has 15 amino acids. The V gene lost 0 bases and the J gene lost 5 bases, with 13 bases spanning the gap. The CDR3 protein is CASSEAERTRETQYF. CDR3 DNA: TGTGCCAGCAGTGAAGCCGAGCGGACACGGGAGACCCAGTACTTC.

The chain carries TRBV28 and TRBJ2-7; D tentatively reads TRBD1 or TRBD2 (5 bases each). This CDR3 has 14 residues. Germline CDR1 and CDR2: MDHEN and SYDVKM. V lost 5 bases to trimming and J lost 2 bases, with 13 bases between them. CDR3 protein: CASSPGTVTYEQYF. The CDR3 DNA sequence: TGTGCCAGCAGTCCCGGGACCGTTACCTACGAGCAGTACTTC.

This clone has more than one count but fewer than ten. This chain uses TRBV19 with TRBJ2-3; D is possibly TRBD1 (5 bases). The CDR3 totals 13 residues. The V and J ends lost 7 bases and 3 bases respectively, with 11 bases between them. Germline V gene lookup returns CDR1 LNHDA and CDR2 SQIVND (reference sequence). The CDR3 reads CASIDRVTDTQYF. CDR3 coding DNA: TGTGCCAGTATAGACAGAGTGACAGATACGCAGTATTTT.

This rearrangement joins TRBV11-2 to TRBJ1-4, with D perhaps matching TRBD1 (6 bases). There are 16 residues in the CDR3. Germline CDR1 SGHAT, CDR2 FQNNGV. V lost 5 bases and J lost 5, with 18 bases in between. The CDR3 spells CASSPWGGRDNEKLFF. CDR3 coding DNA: TGTGCCAGCAGCCCGTGGGGGGGCAGGGACAATGAAAAACTGTTTTTT.

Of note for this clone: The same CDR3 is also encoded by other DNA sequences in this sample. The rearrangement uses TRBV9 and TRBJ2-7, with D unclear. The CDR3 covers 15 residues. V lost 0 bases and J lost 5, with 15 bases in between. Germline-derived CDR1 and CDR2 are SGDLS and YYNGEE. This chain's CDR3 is CASSVGDRVSDEQYF. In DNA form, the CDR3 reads TGTGCCAGCAGCGTAGGGGATAGGGTTAGTGACGAGCAGTACTTC.

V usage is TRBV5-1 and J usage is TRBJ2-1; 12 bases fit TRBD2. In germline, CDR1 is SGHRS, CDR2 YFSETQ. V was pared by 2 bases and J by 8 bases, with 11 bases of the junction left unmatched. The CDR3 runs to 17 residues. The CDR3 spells CASSFGASSGGAYEQFF. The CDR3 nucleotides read TGCGCCAGCAGCTTTGGTGCCTCTAGCGGGGGGGCCTATGAGCAGTTCTTC. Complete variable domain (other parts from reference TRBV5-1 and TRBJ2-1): KAGVTQTPRYLIKTRGQQVTLSCSPISGHRSVSWYQQTPGQGLQFLFEYFSETQRNKGNFPGRFSGRQFSNSRSEMNVSTLELGDSALYLCASSFGASSGGAYEQFFGPGTRLTVL.

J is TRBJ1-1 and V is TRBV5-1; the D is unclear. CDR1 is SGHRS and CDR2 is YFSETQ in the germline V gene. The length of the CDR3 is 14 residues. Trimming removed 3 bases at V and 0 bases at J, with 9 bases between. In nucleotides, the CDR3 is TGCGCCAGCAGCTGGGGAGCGGTGAACACTGAAGCTTTCTTT. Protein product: CASSWGAVNTEAFF.

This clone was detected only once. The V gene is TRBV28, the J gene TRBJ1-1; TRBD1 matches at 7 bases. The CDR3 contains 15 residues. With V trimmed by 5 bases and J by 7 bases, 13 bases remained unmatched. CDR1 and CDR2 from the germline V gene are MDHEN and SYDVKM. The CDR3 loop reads CASSPGTVRGNEAFF. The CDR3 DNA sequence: TGTGCCAGCAGTCCCGGGACAGTTCGAGGGAATGAAGCTTTCTTT.

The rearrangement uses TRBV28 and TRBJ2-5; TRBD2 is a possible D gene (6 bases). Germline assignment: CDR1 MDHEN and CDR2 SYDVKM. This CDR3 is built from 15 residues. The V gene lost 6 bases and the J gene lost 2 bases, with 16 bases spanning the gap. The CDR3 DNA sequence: TGTGCCAGCAGGCCCGCGACCGGGACTCAAGAGACCCAGTACTTC. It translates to CASRPATGTQETQYF.

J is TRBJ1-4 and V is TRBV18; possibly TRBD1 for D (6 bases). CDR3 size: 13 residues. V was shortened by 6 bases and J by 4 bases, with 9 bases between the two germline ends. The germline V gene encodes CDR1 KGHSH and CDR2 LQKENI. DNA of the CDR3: TGTGCCAGCTCGGGGGGGCTTAATGAAAAACTGTTTTTT. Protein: CASSGGLNEKLFF.

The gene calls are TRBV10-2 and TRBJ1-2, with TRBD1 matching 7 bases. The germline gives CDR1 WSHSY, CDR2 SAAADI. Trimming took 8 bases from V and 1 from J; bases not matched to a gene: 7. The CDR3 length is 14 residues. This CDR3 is CASLGDRNNYGYTF. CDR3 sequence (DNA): TGCGCCAGCCTGGGGGACAGAAATAACTATGGCTACACCTTC.

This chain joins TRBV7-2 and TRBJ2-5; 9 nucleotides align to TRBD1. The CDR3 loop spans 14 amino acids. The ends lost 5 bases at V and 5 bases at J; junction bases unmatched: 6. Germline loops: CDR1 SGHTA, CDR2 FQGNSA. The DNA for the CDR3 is TGTGCCAGCAGCCCGGGGACAGGGAGGGAGACCCAGTACTTC. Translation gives CASSPGTGRETQYF. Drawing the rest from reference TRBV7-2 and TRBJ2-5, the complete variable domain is GAGVSQSPSNKVTEKGKDVELRCDPISGHTALYWYRQSLGQGLEFLIYFQGNSAPDKSGLPSDRFSAERTGGSVSTLTIQRTQQEDSAVYLCASSPGTGRETQYFGPGTRLLVL.

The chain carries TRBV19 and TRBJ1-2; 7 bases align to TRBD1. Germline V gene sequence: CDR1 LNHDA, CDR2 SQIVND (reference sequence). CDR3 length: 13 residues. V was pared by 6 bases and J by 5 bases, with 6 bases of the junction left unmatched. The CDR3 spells CASRTRGEYGYTF. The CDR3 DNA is TGTGCCAGTAGAACCAGGGGGGAGTATGGCTACACCTTC.

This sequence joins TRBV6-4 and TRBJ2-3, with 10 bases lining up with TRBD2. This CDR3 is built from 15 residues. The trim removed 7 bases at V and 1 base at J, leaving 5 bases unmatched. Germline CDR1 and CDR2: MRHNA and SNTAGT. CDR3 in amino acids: CASKAGTSGTDTQYF. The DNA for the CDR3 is TGTGCCAGCAAAGCCGGGACTAGCGGCACAGATACGCAGTATTTT.

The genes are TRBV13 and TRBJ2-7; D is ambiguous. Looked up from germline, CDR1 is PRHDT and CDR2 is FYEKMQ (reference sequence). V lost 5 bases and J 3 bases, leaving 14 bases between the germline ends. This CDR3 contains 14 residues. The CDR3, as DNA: TGTGCCAGCAGCGCCGCCAGGTCCCACTACGAGCAGTACTTC. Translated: CASSAARSHYEQYF. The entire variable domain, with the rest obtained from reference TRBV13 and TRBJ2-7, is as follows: AAGVIQSPRHLIKEKRETATLKCYPIPRHDTVYWYQQGPGQDPQFLISFYEKMQSDKGSIPDRFSAQQFSDYHSELNMSSLELGDSALYFCASSAARSHYEQYFGPGTRLTVT.

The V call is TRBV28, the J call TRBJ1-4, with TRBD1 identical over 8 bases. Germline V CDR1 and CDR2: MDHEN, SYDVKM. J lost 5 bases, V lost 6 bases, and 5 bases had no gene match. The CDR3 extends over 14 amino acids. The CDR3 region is CASRGTGDNEKLFF. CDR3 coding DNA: TGTGCCAGCAGGGGGACAGGCGACAATGAAAAACTGTTTTTT.

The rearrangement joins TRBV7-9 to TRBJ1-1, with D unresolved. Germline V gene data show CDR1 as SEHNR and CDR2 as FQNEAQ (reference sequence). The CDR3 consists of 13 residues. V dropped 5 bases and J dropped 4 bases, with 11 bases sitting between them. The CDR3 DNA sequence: TGTGCCAGCAGCGATTTTGGTGGCACTGAAGCTTTCTTT. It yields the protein CASSDFGGTEAFF.

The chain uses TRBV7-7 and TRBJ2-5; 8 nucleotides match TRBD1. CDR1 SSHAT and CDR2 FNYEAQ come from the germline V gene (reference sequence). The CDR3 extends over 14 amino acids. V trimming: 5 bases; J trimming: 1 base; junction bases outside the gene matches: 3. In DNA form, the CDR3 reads TGTGCCAGCAGCCAGGGGGCCATCCAAGAGACCCAGTACTTC. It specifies CASSQGAIQETQYF.

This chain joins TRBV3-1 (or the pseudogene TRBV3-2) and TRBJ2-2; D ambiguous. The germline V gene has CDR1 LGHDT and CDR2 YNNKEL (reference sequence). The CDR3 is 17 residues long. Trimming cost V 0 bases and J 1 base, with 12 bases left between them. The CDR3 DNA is TGTGCCAGCAGCCAAGAGGTTTTTAGGCTGAACACCGGGGAGCTGTTTTTT. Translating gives CASSQEVFRLNTGELFF.

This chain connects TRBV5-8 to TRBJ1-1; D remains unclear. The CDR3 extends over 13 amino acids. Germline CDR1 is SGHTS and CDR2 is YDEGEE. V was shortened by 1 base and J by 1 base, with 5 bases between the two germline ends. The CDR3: CASSLSPNTEAFF. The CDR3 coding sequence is TGTGCCAGCAGCTTGTCACCGAACACTGAAGCTTTCTTT.

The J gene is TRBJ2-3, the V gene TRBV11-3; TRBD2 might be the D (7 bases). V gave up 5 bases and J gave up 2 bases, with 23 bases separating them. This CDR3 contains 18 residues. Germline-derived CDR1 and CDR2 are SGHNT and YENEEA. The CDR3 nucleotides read TGTGCCAGCAGCCGTAATCAAGGGGCGGGGGCAGTCACAGATACGCAGTATTTT. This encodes CASSRNQGAGAVTDTQYF.

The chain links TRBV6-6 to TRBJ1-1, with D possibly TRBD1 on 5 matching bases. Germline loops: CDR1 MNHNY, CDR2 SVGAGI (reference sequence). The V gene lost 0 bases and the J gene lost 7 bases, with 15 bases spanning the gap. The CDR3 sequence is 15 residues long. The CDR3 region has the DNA TGTGCCAGCAGTTACTCGGGATTACGGGGGGATGAAGCTTTCTTT. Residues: CASSYSGLRGDEAFF.

Here the CDR3 reads CASSPPGGRGYTF. In nucleotides, the CDR3 is TGTGCCAGCAGCCCCCCCGGGGGGAGAGGCTACACCTTC. The J gene is TRBJ1-2, the V gene TRBV7-8; possible D gene TRBD1, 5 bases. There are 13 residues in the CDR3. Trimming pared 5 bases from V and 8 bases from J, leaving 15 bases between. CDR1 and CDR2 (germline): SGHVS, FQNEAQ.

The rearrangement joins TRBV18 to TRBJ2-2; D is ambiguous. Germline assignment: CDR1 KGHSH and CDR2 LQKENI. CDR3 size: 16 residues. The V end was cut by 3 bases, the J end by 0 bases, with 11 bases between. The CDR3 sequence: CASSPYIGSNTGELFF. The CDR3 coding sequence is TGTGCCAGCTCACCGTACATCGGTTCGAACACCGGGGAGCTGTTTTTT.

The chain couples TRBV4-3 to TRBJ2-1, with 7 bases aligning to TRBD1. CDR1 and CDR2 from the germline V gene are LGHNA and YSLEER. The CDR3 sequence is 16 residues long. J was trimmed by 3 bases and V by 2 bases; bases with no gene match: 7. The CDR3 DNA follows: TGCGCCAGCAGCCAACTACCGGGACAGAGCTACAATGAGCAGTTCTTC. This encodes CASSQLPGQSYNEQFF.

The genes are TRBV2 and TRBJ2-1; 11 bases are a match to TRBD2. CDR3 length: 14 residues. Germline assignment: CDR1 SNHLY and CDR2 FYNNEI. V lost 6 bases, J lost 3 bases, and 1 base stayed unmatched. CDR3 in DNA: TGTGCCAGCAGGACTAGCGGGGACTACAATGAGCAGTTCTTC. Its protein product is CASRTSGDYNEQFF. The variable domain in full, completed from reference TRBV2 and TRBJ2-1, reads EPEVTQTPSHQVTQMGQEVILRCVPISNHLYFYWYRQILGQKVEFLVSFYNNEISEKSEIFDDQFSVERPDGSNFTLKIRSTKLEDSAMYFCASRTSGDYNEQFFGPGTRLTVL.

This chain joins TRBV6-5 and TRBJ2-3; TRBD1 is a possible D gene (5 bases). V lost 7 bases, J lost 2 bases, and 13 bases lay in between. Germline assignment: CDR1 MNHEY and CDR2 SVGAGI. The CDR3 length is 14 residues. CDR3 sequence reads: CASTPGPTTDTQYF. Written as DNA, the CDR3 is TGTGCCAGCACTCCAGGGCCCACCACAGATACGCAGTATTTT.